These T cell receptor beta chains were read from a single sample in a study of blood T cell repertoires in COVID-19. Some clones are missing from TCRdb's copy, which holds only in-frame ones; the method was immunoSEQ multiplex PCR. In the table there are some 93,000 clones, approximately 83% of which are singletons. The sequenced sample was peripheral blood. All receptors derive from a man aged 55 to 70 with acute or convalescent COVID-19. CDR3s include the opening cysteine and the closing phenylalanine or tryptophan. Each record gives: CDR3 length, D gene, clone size, V gene, J gene, CDR3 DNA, CDR3 protein. The D gene is left open where the match is weak. Clone size is not always given. Where it is, it says once, few, many or a class for expanded clones.

12	.	.	TRBV27	TRBJ2-5	TGTGCCAGCAGTGCGGGGTCGGAGACCCAGTACTTC	CASSAGSETQYF
14	TRBD2	.	TRBV11-2	TRBJ2-1	TGTGCCAGCAGCTTAAAAAGGGACTACCATGAGCAGTTCTTC	CASSLKRDYHEQFF
15	.	once	TRBV5-1	TRBJ2-2	TGCGCCAGCAGCTTGGCACAGACGAACACCGGGGAGCTGTTTTTT	CASSLAQTNTGELFF
14	TRBD1	.	TRBV28	TRBJ2-2	TGTGCCAGCAGTCGGGACAGGGGGACCGGGGAGCTGTTTTTT	CASSRDRGTGELFF
15	.	.	TRBV9	TRBJ1-1	TGTGCCAGCGCCCGGGACACCTGGGTGAACACTGAAGCTTTCTTT	CASARDTWVNTEAFF
15	TRBD2	once	TRBV10-3	TRBJ2-5	TGTGCCATCAGTGAGTCTAGGGCGGGAGATGAGACCCAGTACTTC	CAISESRAGDETQYF
14	TRBD1	.	TRBV27	TRBJ1-6	TGTGCCAGCAGTTTCGGGACAGTCTATTCACCCCTCCACTTT	CASSFGTVYSPLHF
13	TRBD1	.	TRBV18	TRBJ1-2	TGTGCCAGCTCACCGATTGACAGGGGTGGCTACACCTTC	CASSPIDRGGYTF
17	TRBD2	.	TRBV11-2	TRBJ2-1	TGTGCCAGCAGCACTTGGACTAGCGGGGGGGTCAACAATGAGCAGTTCTTC	CASSTWTSGGVNNEQFF
11	TRBD1	.	TRBV19	TRBJ1-1	TGTGCCATTTCGACAGGGCCTGAAGCTTTCTTT	CAISTGPEAFF
15	TRBD1	.	TRBV5-1	TRBJ1-2	TGCGCCAGCAGCTTAGGACAGGGAGGAGACTATGGCTACACCTTC	CASSLGQGGDYGYTF
13	.	.	TRBV2	TRBJ1-2	TGTGCCAGCAGTGAAGACGCGGGATATGGCTACACCTTC	CASSEDAGYGYTF
19	TRBD1	.	TRBV23-1	TRBJ1-5	TGCGCCAGCAGTCAGCAAGACAGGGGCGATCCTTATAGCAATCAGCCCCAGCATTTT	CASSQQDRGDPYSNQPQHF
14	TRBD1	few	TRBV5-1	TRBJ1-6	TGCGCCAGCAGGGCAGGGGGCGCAAATTCACCCCTCCACTTT	CASRAGGANSPLHF
11	.	.	TRBV20-1	TRBJ2-5	TGCAGTGCTGGAGCAGTAAAGACCCAGTACTTC	CSAGAVKTQYF
14	TRBD1	.	TRBV6-2/TRBV6-3	TRBJ2-7	TGTGCCAGCAGTATGGACAGGGGTTTCGACGAGCAGTACTTC	CASSMDRGFDEQYF
12	.	.	TRBV10-3	TRBJ2-7	TGTGCCATCAGTCAGGTATCCTACGAGCAGTACTTC	CAISQVSYEQYF
12	.	.	TRBV29-1	TRBJ2-7	TGCAGCGTCATAGCCCCCCCCTACGAGCAGTACTTC	CSVIAPPYEQYF
17	TRBD2	once	TRBV6-2/TRBV6-3	TRBJ2-1	TGTGCCAGCAGTTACTCGTCTAGCGGGGGGGATTACAATGAGCAGTTCTTC	CASSYSSSGGDYNEQFF
13	.	.	TRBV6-2/TRBV6-3	TRBJ1-5	TGTGCCAGCAGTTTCAGGGTCAATCAGCCCCAGCATTTT	CASSFRVNQPQHF
15	.	.	TRBV10-2	TRBJ1-6	TGCGCCAGCAGTGCATCGGACAGTTTAAATTCACCCCTCCACTTT	CASSASDSLNSPLHF
12	.	.	TRBV18	TRBJ2-7	TGTGCCAGCTCACCGGCAACCTACGAGCAGTACTTC	CASSPATYEQYF
13	TRBD1	.	TRBV7-8	TRBJ2-2	TGTGCCGGCCGGGACAGGGCAGGAGGGGAGCTGTTTTTT	CAGRDRAGGELFF
16	TRBD1	.	TRBV5-5	TRBJ1-1	TGTGCCAGCAGCTTGGGGGGGACAGGGAGGTCCACTGAAGCTTTCTTT	CASSLGGTGRSTEAFF
14	.	.	TRBV7-9	TRBJ2-5	TGTGCCAGCAGCTCCCCCCGGGAGAAAGAGACCCAGTACTTC	CASSSPREKETQYF